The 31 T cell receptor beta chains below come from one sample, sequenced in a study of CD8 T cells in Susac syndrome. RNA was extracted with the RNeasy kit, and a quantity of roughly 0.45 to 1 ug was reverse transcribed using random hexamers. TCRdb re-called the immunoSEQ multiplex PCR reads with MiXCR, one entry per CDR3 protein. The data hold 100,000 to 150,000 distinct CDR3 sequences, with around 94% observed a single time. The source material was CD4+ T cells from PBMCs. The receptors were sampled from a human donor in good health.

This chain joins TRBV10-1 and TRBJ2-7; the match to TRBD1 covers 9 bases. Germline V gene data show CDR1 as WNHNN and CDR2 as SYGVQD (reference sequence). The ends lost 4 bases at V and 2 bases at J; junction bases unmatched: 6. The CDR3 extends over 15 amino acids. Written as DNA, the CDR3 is TGCGCCAGCAGTGGGTGGACAGGGGTGACCTACGAGCAGTACTTC. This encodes CASSGWTGVTYEQYF.

As DNA, the CDR3 is TGTGCCAGCAGTTTATCGGGGGACAGGAACACTGAAGCTTTCTTT. Protein sequence: CASSLSGDRNTEAFF. The chain links TRBV11-1 to TRBJ1-1; the match to TRBD1 covers 7 bases. With 6 bases clipped from V and 1 base from J, the junction kept 8 bases outside the gene matches. Germline V gene sequence: CDR1 SGHAT, CDR2 FQDESV (reference sequence). The CDR3 contains 15 residues.

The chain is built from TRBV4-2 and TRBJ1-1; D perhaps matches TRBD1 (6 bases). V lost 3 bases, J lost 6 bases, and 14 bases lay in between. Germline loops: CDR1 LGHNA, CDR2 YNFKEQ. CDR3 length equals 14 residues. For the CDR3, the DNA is TGTGCCAGCAGCCATCCTCCAGGGGTGGCTGAAGCTTTCTTT. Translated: CASSHPPGVAEAFF.

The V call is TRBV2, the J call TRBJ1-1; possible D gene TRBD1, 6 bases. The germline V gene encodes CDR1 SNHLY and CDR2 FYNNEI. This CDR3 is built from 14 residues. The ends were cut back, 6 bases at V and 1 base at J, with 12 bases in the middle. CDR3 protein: CASRGGGANTEAFF. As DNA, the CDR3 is TGTGCCAGCAGGGGCGGGGGGGCGAACACTGAAGCTTTCTTT.

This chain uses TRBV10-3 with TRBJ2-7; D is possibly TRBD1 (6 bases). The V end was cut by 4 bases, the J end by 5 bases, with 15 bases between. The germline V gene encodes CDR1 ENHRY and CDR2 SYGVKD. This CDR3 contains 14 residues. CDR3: CAISARTESDEQYF. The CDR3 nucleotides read TGTGCCATCAGTGCAAGGACAGAGTCGGACGAGCAGTACTTC.

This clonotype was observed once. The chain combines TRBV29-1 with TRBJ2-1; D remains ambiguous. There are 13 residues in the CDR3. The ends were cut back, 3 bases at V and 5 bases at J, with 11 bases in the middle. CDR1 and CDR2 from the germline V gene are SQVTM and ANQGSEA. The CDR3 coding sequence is TGCAGCGTTGAGTGGCCCGCGCACAATGAGCAGTTCTTC. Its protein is CSVEWPAHNEQFF.

CDR3 residues: CASSFAGADTQYF. The CDR3, as DNA: TGTGCCAGCAGCTTTGCGGGCGCAGATACGCAGTATTTT. The chain combines TRBV7-6 with TRBJ2-3; D possibly corresponds to TRBD2 (5 bases). The ends were cut back, 3 bases at V and 4 bases at J, with 8 bases in the middle. Per germline, CDR1 SGHVS and CDR2 FNYEAQ. This CDR3 contains 13 residues.

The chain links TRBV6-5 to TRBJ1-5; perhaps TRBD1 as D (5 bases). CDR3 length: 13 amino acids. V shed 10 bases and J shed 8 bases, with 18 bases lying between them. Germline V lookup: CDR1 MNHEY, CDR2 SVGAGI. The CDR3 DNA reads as TGTGCCACAGCACGGGTTCTAGGGGAGCCCCAGCATTTT. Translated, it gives CATARVLGEPQHF.

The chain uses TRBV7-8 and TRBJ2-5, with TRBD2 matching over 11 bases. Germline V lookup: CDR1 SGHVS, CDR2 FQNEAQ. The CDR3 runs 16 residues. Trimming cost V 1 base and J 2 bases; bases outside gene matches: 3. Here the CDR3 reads CASSLVTSGSQETQYF. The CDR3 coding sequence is TGTGCCAGCAGCTTAGTCACTAGCGGGAGTCAAGAGACCCAGTACTTC.

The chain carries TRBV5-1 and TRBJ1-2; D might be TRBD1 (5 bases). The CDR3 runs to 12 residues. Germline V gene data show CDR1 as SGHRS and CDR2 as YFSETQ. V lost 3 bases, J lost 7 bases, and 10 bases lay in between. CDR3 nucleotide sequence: TGCGCCAGCAGCTCGCAGGGTCGTGGCTACACCTTC. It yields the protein CASSSQGRGYTF.

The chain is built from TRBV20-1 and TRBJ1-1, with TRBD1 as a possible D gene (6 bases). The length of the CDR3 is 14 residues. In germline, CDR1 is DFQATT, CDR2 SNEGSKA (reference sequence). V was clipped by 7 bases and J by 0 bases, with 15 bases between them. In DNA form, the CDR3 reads TGCAGTGTTGCGGTTGGGGGCATGAACACTGAAGCTTTCTTT. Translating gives CSVAVGGMNTEAFF.

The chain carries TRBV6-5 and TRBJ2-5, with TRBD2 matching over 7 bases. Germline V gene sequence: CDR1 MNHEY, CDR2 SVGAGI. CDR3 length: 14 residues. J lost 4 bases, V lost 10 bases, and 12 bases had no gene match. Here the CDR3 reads CANSGAGERETQYF. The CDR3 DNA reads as TGTGCCAACAGCGGGGCCGGGGAAAGAGAGACCCAGTACTTC.

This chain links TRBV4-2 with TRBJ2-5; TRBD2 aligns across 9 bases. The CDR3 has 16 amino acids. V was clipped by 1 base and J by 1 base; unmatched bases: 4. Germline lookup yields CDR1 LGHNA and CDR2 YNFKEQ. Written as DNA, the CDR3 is TGTGCCAGCAGCCAAGTGACTAGCGGTCTCCAAGAGACCCAGTACTTC. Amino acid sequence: CASSQVTSGLQETQYF.

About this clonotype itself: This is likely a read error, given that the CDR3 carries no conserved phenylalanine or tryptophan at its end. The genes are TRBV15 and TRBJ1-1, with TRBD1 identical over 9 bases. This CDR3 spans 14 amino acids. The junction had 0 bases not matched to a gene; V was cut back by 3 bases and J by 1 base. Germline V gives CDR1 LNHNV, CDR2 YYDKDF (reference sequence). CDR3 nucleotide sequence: TGTGCCACCAGCAGGGGACAGGGGAACACTGAAGCTTTCCTT. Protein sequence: CATSRGQGNTEAFL.

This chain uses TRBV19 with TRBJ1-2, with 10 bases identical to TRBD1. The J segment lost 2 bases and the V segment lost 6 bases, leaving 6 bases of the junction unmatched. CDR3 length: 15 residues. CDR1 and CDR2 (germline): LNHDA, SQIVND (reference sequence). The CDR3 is CASSLDRGRNYGYTF. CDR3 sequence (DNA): TGTGCCAGTAGCCTTGACAGGGGGCGCAACTATGGCTACACCTTC.

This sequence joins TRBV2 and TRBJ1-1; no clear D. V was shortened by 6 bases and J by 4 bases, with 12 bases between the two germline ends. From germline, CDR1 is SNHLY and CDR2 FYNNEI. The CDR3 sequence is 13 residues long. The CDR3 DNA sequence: TGTGCCAGCAGCTGGGAGGTTGGCACTGAAGCTTTCTTT. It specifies CASSWEVGTEAFF.

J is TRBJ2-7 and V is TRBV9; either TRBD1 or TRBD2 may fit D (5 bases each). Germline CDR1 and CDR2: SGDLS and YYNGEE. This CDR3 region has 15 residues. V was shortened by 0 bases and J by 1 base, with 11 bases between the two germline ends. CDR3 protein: CASSVEGSGSYEQYF. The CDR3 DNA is TGTGCCAGCAGCGTAGAGGGGAGCGGATCCTACGAGCAGTACTTC. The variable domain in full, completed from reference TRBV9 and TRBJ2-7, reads DSGVTQTPKHLITATGQRVTLRCSPRSGDLSVYWYQQSLDQGLQFLIQYYNGEERAKGNILERFSAQQFPDLHSELNLSSLELGDSALYFCASSVEGSGSYEQYFGPGTRLTVT.

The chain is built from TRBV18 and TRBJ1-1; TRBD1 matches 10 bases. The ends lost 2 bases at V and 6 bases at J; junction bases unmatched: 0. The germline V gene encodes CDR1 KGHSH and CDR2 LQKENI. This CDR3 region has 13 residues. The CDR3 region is CASSPGTGAEAFF. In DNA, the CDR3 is TGTGCCAGCTCACCAGGGACAGGGGCTGAAGCTTTCTTT.

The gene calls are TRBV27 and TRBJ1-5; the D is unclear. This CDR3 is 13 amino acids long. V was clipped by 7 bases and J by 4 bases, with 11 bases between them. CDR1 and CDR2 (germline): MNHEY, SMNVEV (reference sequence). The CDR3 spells CASTFAPNQPQHF. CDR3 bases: TGTGCCAGCACTTTCGCCCCGAATCAGCCCCAGCATTTT.

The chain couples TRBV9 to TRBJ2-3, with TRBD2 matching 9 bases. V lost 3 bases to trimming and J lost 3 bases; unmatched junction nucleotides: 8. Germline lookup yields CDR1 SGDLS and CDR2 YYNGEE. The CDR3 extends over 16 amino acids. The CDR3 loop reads CASSAVAGEGTDTQYF. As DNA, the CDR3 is TGTGCCAGCAGCGCGGTAGCGGGAGAAGGTACAGATACGCAGTATTTT.

This CDR3 is CAISEFDRAGETQYF. The DNA for the CDR3 is TGTGCCATCAGTGAGTTCGACAGGGCAGGAGAGACCCAGTACTTC. The gene calls are TRBV10-3 and TRBJ2-5; 7 bases are a match to TRBD1. The CDR3 is 15 amino acids. CDR1 is ENHRY, CDR2 SYGVKD, per germline. After removal of 1 base from V and 4 bases from J, the junction contained 6 bases not matched to a gene.

The CDR3 here is CASSFTGGVLYNEQFF. In DNA form, the CDR3 reads TGCGCCAGCAGCTTTACCGGCGGGGTACTCTACAATGAGCAGTTCTTC. The chain joins TRBV5-1 to TRBJ2-1, with D possibly being TRBD2 (6 bases). Trimming removed 2 bases at V and 3 bases at J, with 15 bases between. Germline V CDR1 and CDR2: SGHRS, YFSETQ. The CDR3 covers 16 residues.

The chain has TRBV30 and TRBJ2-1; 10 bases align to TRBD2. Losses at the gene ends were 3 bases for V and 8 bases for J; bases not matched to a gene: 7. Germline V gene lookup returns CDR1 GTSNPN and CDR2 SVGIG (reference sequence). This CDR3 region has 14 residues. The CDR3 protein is CAWRKPGLAHEQFF. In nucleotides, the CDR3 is TGTGCCTGGAGGAAGCCGGGACTAGCGCATGAGCAGTTCTTC. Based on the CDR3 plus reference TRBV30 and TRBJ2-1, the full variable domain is SQTIHQWPATLVQPVGSPLSLECTVEGTSNPNLYWYRQAAGRGLQLLFYSVGIGQISSEVPQNLSASRPQDRQFILSSKKLLLSDSGFYLCAWRKPGLAHEQFFGPGTRLTVL.

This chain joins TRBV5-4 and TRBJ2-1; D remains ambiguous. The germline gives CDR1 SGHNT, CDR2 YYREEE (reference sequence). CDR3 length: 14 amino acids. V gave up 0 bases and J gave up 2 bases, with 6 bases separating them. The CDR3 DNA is TGTGCCAGCAGCTTGGTTGCTCCCTACAATGAGCAGTTCTTC. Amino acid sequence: CASSLVAPYNEQFF.

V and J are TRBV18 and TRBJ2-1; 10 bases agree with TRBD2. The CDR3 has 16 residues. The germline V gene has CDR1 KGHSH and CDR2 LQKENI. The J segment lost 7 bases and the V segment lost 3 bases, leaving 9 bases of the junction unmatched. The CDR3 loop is CASSPSRLAGENEQFF. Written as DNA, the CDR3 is TGTGCCAGCTCACCGAGCAGGCTAGCGGGAGAAAATGAGCAGTTCTTC.

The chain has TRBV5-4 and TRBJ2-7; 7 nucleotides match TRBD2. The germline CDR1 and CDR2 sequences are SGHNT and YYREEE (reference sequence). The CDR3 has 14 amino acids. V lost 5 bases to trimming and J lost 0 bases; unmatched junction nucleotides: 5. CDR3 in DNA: TGTGCCAGCAGACCCGGACTAGACTCCTACGAGCAGTACTTC. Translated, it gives CASRPGLDSYEQYF. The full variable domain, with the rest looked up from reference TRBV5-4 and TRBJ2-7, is ETGVTQSPTHLIKTRGQQVTLRCSSQSGHNTVSWYQQALGQGPQFIFQYYREEENGRGNFPPRFSGLQFPNYSSELNVNALELDDSALYLCASRPGLDSYEQYFGPGTRLTVT.

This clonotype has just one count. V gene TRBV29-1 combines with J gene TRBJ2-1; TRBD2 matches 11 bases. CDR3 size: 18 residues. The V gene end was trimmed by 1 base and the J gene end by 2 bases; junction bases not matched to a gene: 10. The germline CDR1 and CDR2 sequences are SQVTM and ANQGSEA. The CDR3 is CSVEGGGGLAETYNEQFF. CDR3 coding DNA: TGCAGCGTTGAAGGAGGAGGGGGACTAGCGGAGACCTACAATGAGCAGTTCTTC.

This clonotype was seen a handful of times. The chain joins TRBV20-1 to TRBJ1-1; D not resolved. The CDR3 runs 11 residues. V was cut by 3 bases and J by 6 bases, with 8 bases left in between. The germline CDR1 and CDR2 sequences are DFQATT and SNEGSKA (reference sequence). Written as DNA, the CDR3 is TGCAGTGCTAGGGATGAGTCTGAAGCTTTCTTT. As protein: CSARDESEAFF.

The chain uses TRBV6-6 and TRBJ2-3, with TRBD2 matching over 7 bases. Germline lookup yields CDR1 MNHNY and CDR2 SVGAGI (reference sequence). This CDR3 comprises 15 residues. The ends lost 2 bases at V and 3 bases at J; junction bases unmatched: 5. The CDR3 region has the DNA TGTGCCAGCAGTTACCCACTAGCGATTACAGATACGCAGTATTTT. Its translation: CASSYPLAITDTQYF.

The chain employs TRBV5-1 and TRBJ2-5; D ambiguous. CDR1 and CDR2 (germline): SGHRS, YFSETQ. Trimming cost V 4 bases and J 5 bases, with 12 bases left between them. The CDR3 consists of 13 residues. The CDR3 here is CASSDEKFETQYF. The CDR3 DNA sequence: TGCGCCAGCAGCGATGAGAAGTTTGAGACCCAGTACTTC.

This chain's CDR3 is CSARDPPGNYGYTF. The CDR3 DNA follows: TGCAGTGCTAGAGATCCCCCGGGGAACTATGGCTACACCTTC. J is TRBJ1-2 and V is TRBV20-1, with D hard to call. The CDR3 spans 14 residues. Trimming shortened V by 0 bases and J by 2 bases, and 10 bases separated the two germline ends. Germline CDR1 reads DFQATT; CDR2 reads SNEGSKA (reference sequence).